This T cell receptor (beta chain) was captured by sequencing in a study of blood T cell repertoires in COVID-19. Whole-study context: Specimens from acute and convalescent COVID-19 originated in the United States, Italy and Spain.

With 3 bases removed from V and 1 base from J, the gap between germline ends came to 11 bases. The length of the CDR3 is 15 residues. CDR1 and CDR2 from the germline V gene are MDHEN and SYDVKM. Generated by immunoSEQ multiplex PCR, the TCRdb table keeps only in-frame clones and is missing some. The data contain about 170,000 clones, approximately 79% of them singletons. The TCR sequence derives from a woman aged 70 to 79 in a cohort exposed to, infected with or recovered from COVID-19 (not recorded which). The chain has TRBV28 and TRBJ2-3; D is perhaps TRBD1 (6 bases). Sequenced input: PBMCs or T cells enriched from blood (not recorded which). CDR3 residues: CASSFSGHRTDTQYF. The DNA for the CDR3 is TGTGCCAGCAGTTTCTCGGGACATCGCACAGATACGCAGTATTTT.